This T cell receptor beta chain was sequenced during a study of cytomegalovirus exposure and HLA in healthy donors. Study background: Unique TCR beta sequences numbering some 120 million came from approximately 180 million T cells in an earlier analysis. Study-wide results and caveats: What a later analysis reportedly showed was that an Asian-associated ancestry cluster had fewer N-insertions than the approximately 720-donor mean. On later analysis, the bulk of CMV-associated TCR beta chains appeared to be HLA-restricted.

With regard to this clone: Its matching antigen is unknown.

Trimming stripped 5 bases from V and 2 bases from J, with 12 bases between. The germline V gene has CDR1 MNHEY and CDR2 SMNVEV (reference sequence). The CDR3 has 14 amino acids. The PCR was carried out with 60 Vbeta primers and 13 Jbeta primers. Per the authors' pipeline: Later, 80 million or so unique TCR beta chains were counted in an analysis, and about 10 million of them were shared. Sequencing was performed with immunoSEQ multiplex PCR; in TCRdb, only in-frame clones are kept and a portion is missing. The DNA was the basis for D and trimming; V, J and clone size are from that table. The sample table sets out under 95,000 clones.

J is TRBJ2-5 and V is TRBV27, with TRBD2 as a possible D gene (6 bases). Sequencing was performed on PBMCs. This sequence was found in a female donor in good health and CMV-seropositive. As DNA, the CDR3 is TGTGCCAGCAGTCCGAGACTAGGTCAAGAGACCCAGTACTTC. The encoded protein is CASSPRLGQETQYF.